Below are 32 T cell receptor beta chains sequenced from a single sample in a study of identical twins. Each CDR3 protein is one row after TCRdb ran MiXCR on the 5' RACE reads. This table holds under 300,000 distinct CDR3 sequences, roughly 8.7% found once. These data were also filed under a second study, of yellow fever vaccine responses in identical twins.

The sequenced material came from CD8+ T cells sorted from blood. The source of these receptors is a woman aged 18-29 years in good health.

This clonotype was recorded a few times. The CDR3 DNA reads TGCAGTGCTGCTGAACGGGGGGCCGGTGAGCAGTTCTTC. Translated: CSAAERGAGEQFF. This sequence joins TRBV20-1 and TRBJ2-1, with D maybe TRBD2 (7 bases). The ends were cut back, 5 bases at V and 9 bases at J, with 17 bases in the middle. CDR3 length equals 13 residues. Germline values: CDR1 DFQATT, CDR2 SNEGSKA (reference sequence).

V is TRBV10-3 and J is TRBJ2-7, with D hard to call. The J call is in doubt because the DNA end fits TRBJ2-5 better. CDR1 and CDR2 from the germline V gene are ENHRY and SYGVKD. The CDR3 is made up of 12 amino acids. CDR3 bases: TGTGCCATCAGTGGAGACCAAGAGACCCAGTACTTC. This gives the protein CAISGDQETQYF.

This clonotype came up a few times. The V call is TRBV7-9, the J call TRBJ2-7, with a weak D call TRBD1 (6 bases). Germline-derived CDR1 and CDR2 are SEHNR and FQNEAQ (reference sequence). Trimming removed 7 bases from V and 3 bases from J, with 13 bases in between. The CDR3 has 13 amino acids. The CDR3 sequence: CASTEGQRYEQYF. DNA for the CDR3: TGTGCCAGCACCGAGGGACAACGCTACGAGCAGTACTTC.

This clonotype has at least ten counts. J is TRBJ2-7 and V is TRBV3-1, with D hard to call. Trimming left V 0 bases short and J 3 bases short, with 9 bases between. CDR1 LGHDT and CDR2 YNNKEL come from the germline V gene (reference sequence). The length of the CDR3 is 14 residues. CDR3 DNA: TGTGCCAGCAGCCAAGAGGTGTCAGACTACGAGCAGTACTTC. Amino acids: CASSQEVSDYEQYF.

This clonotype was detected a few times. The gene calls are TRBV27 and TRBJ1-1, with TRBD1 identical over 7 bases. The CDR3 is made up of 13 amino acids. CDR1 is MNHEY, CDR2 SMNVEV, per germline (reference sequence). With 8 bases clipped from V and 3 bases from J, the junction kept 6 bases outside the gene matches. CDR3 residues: CASRQGSYTEAFF. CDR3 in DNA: TGTGCCAGCCGACAGGGATCTTACACTGAAGCTTTCTTT.

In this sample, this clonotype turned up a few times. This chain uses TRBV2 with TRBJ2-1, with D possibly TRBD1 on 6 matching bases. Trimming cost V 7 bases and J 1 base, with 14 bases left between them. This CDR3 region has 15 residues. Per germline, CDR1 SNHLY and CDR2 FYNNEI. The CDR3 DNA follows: TGTGCCAGCATATCCCCCCAGGGGTCCTACAATGAGCAGTTCTTC. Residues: CASISPQGSYNEQFF.

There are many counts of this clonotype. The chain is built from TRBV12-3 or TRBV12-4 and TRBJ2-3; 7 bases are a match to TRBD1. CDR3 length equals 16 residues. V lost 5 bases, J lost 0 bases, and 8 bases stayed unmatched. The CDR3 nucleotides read TGTGCCAGCAGTCCCCGCGAGGGGGCTAGCACAGATACGCAGTATTTT. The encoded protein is CASSPREGASTDTQYF.

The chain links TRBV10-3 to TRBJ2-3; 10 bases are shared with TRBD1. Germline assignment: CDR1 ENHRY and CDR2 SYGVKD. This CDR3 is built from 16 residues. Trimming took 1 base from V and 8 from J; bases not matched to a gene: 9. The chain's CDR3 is CAISEFRDRGEVTQYF. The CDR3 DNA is TGTGCCATCAGTGAGTTCCGGGACAGGGGCGAGGTTACGCAGTATTTT.

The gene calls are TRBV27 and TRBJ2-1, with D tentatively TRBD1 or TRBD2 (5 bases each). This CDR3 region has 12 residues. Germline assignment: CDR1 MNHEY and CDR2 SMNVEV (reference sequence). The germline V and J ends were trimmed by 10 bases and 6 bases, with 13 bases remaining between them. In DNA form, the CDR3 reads TGTGCCAAGCAGGCTGGGGGCAATGAGCAGTTCTTC. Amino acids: CAKQAGGNEQFF.

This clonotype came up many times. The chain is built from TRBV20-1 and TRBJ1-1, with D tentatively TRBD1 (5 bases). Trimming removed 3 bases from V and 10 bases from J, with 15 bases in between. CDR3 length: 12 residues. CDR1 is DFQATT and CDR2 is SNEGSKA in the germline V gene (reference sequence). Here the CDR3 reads CSASQGEMRAFF. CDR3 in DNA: TGCAGTGCTAGTCAAGGGGAAATGAGAGCTTTCTTT.

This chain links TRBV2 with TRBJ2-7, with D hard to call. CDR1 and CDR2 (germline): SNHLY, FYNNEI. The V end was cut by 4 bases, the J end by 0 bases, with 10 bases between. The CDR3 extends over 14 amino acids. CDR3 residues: CASSVRESSYEQYF. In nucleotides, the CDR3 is TGTGCCAGCAGTGTGAGAGAGAGCTCCTACGAGCAGTACTTC.

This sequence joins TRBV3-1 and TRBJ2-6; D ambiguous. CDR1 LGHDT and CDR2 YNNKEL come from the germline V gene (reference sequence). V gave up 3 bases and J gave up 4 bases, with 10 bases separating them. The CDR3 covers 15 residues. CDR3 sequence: CASSQSATGANVLTF. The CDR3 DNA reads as TGTGCCAGCAGCCAGTCAGCGACCGGGGCCAACGTCCTGACTTTC.

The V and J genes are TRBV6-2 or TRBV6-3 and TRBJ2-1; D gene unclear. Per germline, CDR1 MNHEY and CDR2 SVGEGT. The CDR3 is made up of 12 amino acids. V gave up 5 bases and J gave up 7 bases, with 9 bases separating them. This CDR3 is CASSPDKNEQFF. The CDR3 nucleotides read TGTGCCAGCAGTCCCGACAAGAATGAGCAGTTCTTC.

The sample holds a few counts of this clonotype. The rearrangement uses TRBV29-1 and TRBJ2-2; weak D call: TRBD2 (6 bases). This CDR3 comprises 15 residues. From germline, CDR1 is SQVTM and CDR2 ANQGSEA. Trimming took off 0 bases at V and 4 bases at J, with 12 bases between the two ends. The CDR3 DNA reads TGCAGCGTTGAAGACGGGACTGTCGGCACCGGGGAGCTGTTTTTT. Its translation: CSVEDGTVGTGELFF.

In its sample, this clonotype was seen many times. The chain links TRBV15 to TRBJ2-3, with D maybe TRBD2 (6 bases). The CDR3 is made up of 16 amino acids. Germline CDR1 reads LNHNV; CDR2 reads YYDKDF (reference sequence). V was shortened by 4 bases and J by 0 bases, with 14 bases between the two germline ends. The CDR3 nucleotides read TGTGCCACCAGCACCCCTCTCGGGAGTAGCACAGATACGCAGTATTTT. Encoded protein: CATSTPLGSSTDTQYF.

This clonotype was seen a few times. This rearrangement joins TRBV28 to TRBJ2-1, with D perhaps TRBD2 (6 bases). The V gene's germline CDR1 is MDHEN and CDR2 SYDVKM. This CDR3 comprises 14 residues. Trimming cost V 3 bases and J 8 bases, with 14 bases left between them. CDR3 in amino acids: CASSFGSDWDEQFF. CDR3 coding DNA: TGTGCCAGCAGTTTCGGGAGCGACTGGGATGAGCAGTTCTTC.

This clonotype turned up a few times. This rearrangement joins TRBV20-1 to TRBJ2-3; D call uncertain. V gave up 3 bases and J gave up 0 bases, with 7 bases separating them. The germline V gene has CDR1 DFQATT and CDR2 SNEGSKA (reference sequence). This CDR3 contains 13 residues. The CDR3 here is CSASAESTDTQYF. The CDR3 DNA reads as TGCAGTGCTAGTGCAGAGAGCACAGATACGCAGTATTTT.

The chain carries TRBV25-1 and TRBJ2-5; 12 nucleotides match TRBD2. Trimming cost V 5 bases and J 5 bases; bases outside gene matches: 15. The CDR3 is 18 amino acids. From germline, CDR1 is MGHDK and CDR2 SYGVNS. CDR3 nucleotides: TGTGCCAGCAGTAGCCCTCGGCCTAGCGGGAGGGCCGCGGAGACCCAGTACTTC. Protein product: CASSSPRPSGRAAETQYF. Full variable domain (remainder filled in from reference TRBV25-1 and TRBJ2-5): EADIYQTPRYLVIGTGKKITLECSQTMGHDKMYWYQQDPGMELHLIHYSYGVNSTEKGDLSSESTVSRIRTEHFPLTLESARPSHTSQYLCASSSPRPSGRAAETQYFGPGTRLLVL.

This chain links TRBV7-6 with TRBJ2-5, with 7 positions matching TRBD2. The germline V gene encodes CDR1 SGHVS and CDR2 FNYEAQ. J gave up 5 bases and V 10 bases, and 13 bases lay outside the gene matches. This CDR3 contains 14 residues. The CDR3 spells CATTVRGEGETQYF. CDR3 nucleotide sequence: TGTGCCACCACGGTCCGGGGGGAGGGGGAGACCCAGTACTTC.

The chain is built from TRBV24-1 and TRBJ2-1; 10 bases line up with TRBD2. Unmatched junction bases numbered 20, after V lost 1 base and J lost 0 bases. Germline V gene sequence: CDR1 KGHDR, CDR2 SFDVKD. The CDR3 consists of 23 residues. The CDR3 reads CATSDFWDTGLAATRNSYNEQFF. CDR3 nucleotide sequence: TGTGCCACCAGTGATTTTTGGGACACCGGACTAGCGGCAACCCGAAACTCCTACAATGAGCAGTTCTTC.

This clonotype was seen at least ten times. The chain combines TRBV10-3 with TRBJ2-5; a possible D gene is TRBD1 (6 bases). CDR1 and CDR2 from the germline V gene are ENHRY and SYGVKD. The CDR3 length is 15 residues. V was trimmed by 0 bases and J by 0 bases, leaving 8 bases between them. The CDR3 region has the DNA TGTGCCATCAGTGAGTCGCCAGGGGACCAAGAGACCCAGTACTTC. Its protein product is CAISESPGDQETQYF.

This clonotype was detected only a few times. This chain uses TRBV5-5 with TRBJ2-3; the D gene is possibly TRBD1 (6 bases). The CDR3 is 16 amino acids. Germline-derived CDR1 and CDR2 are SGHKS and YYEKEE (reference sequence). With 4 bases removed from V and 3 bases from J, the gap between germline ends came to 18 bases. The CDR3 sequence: CASSGGQLIRTDTQYF. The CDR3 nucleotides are TGTGCCAGCAGCGGTGGACAGTTAATAAGGACAGATACGCAGTATTTT.

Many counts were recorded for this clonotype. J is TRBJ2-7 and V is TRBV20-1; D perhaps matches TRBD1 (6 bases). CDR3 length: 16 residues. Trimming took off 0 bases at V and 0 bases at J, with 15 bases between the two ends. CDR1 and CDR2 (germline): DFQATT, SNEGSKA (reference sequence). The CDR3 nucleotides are TGCAGTGCTAGAGAATTTACCGGACAGAGCTCCTACGAGCAGTACTTC. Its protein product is CSAREFTGQSSYEQYF.

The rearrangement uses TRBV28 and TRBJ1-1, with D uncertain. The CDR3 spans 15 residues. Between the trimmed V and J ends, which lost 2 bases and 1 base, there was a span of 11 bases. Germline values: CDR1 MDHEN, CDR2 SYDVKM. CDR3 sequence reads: CASSLGWVGNTEAFF. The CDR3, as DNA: TGTGCCAGCAGTTTAGGGTGGGTCGGGAACACTGAAGCTTTCTTT. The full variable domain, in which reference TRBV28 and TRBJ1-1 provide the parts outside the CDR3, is DVKVTQSSRYLVKRTGEKVFLECVQDMDHENMFWYRQDPGLGLRLIYFSYDVKMKEKGDIPEGYSVSREKKERFSLILESASTNQTSMYLCASSLGWVGNTEAFFGQGTRLTVV.

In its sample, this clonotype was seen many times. The CDR3: CATSRGGTQTYEQYF. The DNA of the CDR3 is TGTGCCACCAGCAGAGGGGGGACGCAAACCTACGAGCAGTACTTC. The chain uses TRBV15 and TRBJ2-7, with D possibly called TRBD1 or TRBD2 (5 bases each). Germline CDR1 LNHNV, CDR2 YYDKDF (reference sequence). The CDR3 is 15 amino acids. V was cut by 1 base and J by 2 bases, with 12 bases left in between.

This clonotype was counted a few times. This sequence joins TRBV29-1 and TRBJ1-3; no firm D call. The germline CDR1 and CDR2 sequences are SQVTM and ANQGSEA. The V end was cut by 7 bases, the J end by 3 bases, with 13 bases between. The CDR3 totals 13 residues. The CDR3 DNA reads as TGCAGCGCCACGGAGGGTTTTGGAAACACCATATATTTT. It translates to CSATEGFGNTIYF.

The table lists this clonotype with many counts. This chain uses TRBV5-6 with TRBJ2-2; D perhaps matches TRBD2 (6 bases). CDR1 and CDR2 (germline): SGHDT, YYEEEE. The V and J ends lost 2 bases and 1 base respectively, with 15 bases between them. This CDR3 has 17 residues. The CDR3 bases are TGTGCCAGCAGCTTACAACAGCCCGGGGGGAACACCGGGGAGCTGTTTTTT. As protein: CASSLQQPGGNTGELFF.

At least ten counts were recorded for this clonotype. The CDR3, as DNA: TGCAGCGTTGGTGCTGGAGATGAGACCCAGTACTTC. Protein product: CSVGAGDETQYF. The J gene is TRBJ2-5, the V gene TRBV29-1; D gene ambiguous. Germline V gene data show CDR1 as SQVTM and CDR2 as ANQGSEA. V was clipped by 4 bases and J by 5 bases, with 11 bases between them. The CDR3 is 12 amino acids.

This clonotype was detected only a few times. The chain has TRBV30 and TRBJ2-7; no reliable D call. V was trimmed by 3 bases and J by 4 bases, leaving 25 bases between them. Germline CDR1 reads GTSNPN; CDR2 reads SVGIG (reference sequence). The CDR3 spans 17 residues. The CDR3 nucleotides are TGTGCCTGGAGCGAATTCCCACTACGCGTCAAACCGTACGAGCAGTACTTC. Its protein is CAWSEFPLRVKPYEQYF.

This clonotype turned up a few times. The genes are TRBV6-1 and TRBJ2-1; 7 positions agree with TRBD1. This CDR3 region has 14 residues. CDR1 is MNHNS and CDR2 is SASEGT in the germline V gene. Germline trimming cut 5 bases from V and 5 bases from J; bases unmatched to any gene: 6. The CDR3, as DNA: TGTGCCAGCAGTATCCGGGACAGAAACAATGAGCAGTTCTTC. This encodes CASSIRDRNNEQFF.

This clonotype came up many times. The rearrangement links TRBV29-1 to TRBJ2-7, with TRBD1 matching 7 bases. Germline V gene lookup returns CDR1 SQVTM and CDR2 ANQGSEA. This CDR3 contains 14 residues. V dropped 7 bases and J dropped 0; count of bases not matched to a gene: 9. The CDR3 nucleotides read TGCAGCGCACTGTCCGGGGACAGCTCCTACGAGCAGTACTTC. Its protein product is CSALSGDSSYEQYF.

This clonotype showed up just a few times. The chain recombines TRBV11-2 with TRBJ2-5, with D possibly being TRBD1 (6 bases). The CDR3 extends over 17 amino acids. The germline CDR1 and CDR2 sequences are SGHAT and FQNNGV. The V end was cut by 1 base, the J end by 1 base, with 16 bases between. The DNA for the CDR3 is TGTGCCAGCAGCTTAGGAACGGTACAGGGTCCCCAAGAGACCCAGTACTTC. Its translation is CASSLGTVQGPQETQYF.